In its sample, the clone carrying this T cell receptor beta chain was seen many times. Its antigen is not known. This record comes from a study of T cell repertoires in cytomegalovirus infection. Notes on the study in general: HLA-C-restricted TCR beta clonotypes specific for CMV led the ex vivo response. Carriers of CMV and the relevant HLA type were discriminated by public TCR beta frequency.

This CDR3 is 14 amino acids long. In germline, CDR1 is MNHEY, CDR2 SVGEGT. V lost 7 bases and J lost 4, with 16 bases in between. Via MiXCR, TCRdb re-called the reads, giving one row per CDR3 protein. The data show around 210,000 distinct CDR3 sequences, approximately 7% seen once. The chain carries TRBV6-2 or TRBV6-3 and TRBJ1-1, with D tentatively TRBD1 (6 bases). Sequencing input: PBMCs. This clonotype was obtained from a human donor in good health (CMV status not recorded). Some clones in this sample may be carry-over from other donors' samples. CDR3 nucleotide sequence: TGTGCCAGCAAGAGGGGGATTTTGGGCACTGAAGCTTTCTTT. Translated, it gives CASKRGILGTEAFF.